This TCR beta chain came from a study of shared T cell receptors in the human thymus. The assay was immunoSEQ multiplex PCR, and TCRdb's table has in-frame clones only and misses some. The sample has hundreds of thousands of clones, about 84% seen once. This CDR3 is built from 14 residues. V lost 6 bases and J lost 2; bases outside the gene matches: 3. The germline gives CDR1 MNHEY, CDR2 SVGAGI. Details on this clone: This CDR3 is also generated by other DNA sequences in the sample.

The sample also formed part of further work on human thymus T cells.

The sequencing input was thymocytes. V gene TRBV6-5 combines with J gene TRBJ2-7; the match to TRBD2 covers 11 bases. This receptor was obtained from a boy under two years old with a congenital heart defect. The CDR3 sequence: CASSYSGRAYEQYF. CDR3 sequence (DNA): TGTGCCAGCAGCTATAGCGGGAGGGCCTACGAGCAGTACTTC.